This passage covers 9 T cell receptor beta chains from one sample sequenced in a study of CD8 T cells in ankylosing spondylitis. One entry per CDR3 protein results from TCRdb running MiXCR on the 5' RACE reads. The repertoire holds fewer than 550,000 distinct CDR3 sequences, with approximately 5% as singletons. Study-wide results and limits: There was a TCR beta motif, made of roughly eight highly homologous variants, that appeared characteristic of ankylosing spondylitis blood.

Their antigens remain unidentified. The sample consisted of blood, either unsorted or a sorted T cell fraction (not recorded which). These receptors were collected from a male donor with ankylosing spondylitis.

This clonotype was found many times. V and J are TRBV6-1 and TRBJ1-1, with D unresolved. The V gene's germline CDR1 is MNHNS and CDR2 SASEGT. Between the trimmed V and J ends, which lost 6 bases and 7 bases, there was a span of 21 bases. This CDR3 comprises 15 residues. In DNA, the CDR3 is TGTGCCAGCAGCCTCCTCCGGGCCGACGCCCTTGAAGCTTTCTTT. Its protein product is CASSLLRADALEAFF.

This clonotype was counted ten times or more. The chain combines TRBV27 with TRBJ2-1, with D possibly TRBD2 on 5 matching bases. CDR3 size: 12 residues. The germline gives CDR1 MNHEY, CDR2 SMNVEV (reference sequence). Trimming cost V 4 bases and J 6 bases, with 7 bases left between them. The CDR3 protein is CASSSTSNEQFF. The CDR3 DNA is TGTGCCAGCAGTTCCACTAGCAATGAGCAGTTCTTC.

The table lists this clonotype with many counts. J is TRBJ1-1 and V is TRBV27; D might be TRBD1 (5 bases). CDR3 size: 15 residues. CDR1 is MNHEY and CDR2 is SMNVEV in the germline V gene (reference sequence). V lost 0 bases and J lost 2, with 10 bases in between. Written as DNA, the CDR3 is TGTGCCAGCAGTTTATCGTTCACAGGCAACACTGAAGCTTTCTTT. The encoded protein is CASSLSFTGNTEAFF.

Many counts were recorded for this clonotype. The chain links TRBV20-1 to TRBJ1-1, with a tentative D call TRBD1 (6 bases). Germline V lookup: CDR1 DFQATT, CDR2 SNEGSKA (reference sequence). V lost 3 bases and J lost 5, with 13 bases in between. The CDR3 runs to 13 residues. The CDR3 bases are TGCAGTGCTAGCTACAGGGAATGGACTGAAGCTTTCTTT. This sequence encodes CSASYREWTEAFF.

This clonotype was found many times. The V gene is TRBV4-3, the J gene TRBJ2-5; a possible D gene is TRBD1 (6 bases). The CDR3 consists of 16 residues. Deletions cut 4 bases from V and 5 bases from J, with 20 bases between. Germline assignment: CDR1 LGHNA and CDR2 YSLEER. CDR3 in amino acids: CASSLGTGTPWETQYF. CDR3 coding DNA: TGCGCCAGCAGCCTAGGGACCGGGACACCTTGGGAGACCCAGTACTTC.

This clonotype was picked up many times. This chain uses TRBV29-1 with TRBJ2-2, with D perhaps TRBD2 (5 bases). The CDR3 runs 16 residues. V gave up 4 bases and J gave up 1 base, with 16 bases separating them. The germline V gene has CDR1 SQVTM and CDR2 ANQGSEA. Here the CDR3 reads CSVASVGRQNTGELFF. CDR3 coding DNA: TGCAGCGTTGCATCAGTAGGGAGACAGAACACCGGGGAGCTGTTTTTT.

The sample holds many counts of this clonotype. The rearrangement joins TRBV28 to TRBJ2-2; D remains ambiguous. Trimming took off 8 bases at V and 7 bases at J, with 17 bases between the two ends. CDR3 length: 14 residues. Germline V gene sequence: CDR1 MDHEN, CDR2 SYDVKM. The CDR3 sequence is CASGLSGPLGELFF. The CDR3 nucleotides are TGTGCCAGCGGATTATCGGGTCCCCTCGGGGAGCTGTTTTTT. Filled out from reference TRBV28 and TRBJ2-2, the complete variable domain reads DVKVTQSSRYLVKRTGEKVFLECVQDMDHENMFWYRQDPGLGLRLIYFSYDVKMKEKGDIPEGYSVSREKKERFSLILESASTNQTSMYLCASGLSGPLGELFFGEGSRLTVL.

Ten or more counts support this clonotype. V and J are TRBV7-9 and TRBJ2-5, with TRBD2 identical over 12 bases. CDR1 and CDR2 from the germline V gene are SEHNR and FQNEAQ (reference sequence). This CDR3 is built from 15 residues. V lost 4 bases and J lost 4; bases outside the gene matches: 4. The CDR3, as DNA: TGTGCCAGCAGCTCGACTAGCGGGAGCGGAGAGACCCAGTACTTC. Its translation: CASSSTSGSGETQYF.

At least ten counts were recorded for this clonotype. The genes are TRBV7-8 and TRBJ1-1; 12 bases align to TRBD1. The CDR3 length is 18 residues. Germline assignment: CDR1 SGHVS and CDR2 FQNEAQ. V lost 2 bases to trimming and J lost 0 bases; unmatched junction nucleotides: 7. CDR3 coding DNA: TGTGCCAGCAGCTTATTCAGGGGACAGGGGGCACTGAACACTGAAGCTTTCTTT. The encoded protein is CASSLFRGQGALNTEAFF.